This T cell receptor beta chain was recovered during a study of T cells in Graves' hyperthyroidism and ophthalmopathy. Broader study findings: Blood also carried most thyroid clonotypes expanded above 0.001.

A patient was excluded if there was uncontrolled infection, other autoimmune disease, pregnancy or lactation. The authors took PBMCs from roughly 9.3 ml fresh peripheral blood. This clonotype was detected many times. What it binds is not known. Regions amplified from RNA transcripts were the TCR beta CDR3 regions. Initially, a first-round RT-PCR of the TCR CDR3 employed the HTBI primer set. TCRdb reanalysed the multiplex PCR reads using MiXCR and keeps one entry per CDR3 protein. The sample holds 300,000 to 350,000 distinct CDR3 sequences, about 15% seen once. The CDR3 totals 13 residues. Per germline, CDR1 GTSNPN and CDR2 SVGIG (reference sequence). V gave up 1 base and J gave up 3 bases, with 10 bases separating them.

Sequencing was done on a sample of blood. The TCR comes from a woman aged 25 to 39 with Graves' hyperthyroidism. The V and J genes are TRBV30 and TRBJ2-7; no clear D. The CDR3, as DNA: TGTGCCTGGAGTGGACGGTTCAGCTACGAGCAGTACTTC. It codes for CAWSGRFSYEQYF.